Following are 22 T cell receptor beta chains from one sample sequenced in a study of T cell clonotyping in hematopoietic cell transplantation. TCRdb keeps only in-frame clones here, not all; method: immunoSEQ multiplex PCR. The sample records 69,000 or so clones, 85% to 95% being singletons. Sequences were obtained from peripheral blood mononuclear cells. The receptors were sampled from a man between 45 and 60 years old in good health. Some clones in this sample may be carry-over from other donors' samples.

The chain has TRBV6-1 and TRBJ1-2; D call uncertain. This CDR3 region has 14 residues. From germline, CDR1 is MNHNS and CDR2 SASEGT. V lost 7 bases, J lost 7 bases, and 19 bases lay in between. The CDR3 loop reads CASIQANFAIGYTF. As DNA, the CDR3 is TGTGCCAGCATTCAGGCCAATTTTGCGATTGGCTACACCTTC.

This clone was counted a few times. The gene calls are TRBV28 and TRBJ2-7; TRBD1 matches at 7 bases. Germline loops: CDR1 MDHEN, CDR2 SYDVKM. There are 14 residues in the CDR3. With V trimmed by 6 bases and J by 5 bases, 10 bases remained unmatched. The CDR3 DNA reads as TGTGCCAGCAGCCGACGGGACAGAATAGACGAGCAGTACTTC. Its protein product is CASSRRDRIDEQYF.

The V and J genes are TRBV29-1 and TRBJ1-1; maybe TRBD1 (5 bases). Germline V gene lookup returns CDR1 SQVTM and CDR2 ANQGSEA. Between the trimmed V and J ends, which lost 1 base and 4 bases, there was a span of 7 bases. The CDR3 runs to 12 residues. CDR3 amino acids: CSVEVTGTEAFF. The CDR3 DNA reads TGCAGCGTTGAAGTAACAGGCACTGAAGCTTTCTTT.

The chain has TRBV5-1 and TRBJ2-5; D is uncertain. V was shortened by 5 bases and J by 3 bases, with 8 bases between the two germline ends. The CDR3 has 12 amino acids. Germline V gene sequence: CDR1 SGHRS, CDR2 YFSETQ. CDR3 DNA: TGCGCCAGCAGGCTGGGGAAAGAGACCCAGTACTTC. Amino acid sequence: CASRLGKETQYF.

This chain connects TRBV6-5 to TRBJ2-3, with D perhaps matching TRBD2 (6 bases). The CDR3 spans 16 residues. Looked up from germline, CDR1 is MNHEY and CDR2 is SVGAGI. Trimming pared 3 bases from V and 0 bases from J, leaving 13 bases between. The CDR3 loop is CASSYGGLQSTDTQYF. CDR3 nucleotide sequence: TGTGCCAGCAGTTATGGAGGACTACAAAGCACAGATACGCAGTATTTT.

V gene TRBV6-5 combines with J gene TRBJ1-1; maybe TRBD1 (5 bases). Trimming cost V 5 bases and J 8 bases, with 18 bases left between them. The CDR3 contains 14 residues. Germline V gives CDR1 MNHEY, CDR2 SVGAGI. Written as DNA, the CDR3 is TGTGCCAGCAGTCCCGATCGGGGCTGGGGGGAAGCTTTCTTT. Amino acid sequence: CASSPDRGWGEAFF.

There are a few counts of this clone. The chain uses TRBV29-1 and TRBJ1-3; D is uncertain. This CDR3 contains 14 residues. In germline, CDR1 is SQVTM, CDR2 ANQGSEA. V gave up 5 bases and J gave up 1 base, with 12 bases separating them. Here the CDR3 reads CSVLPAASGNTIYF. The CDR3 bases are TGCAGCGTTCTCCCGGCAGCATCTGGAAACACCATATATTTT.

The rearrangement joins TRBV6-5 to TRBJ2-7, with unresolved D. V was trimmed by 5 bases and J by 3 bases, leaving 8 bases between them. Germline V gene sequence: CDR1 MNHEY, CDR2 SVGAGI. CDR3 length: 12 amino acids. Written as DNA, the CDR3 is TGTGCCAGCAGTGACAACAGCTACGAGCAGTACTTC. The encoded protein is CASSDNSYEQYF.

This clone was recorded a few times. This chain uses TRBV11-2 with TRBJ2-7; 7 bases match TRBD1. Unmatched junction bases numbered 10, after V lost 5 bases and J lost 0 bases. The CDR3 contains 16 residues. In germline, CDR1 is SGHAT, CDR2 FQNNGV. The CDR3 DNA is TGTGCCAGCAGCGACCCGGGACAGAGCTCCTCCTACGAGCAGTACTTC. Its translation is CASSDPGQSSSYEQYF.

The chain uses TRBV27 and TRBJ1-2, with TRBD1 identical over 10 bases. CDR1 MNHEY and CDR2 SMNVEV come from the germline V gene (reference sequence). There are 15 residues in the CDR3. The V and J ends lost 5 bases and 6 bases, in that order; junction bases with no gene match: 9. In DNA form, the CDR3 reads TGTGCCAGCAGTATTACCGGGACAGGGGTCGATGGCTACACCTTC. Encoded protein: CASSITGTGVDGYTF.

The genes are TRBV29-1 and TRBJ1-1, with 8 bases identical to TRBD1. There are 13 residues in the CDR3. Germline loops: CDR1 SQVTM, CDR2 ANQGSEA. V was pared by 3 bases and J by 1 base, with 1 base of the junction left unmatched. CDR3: CSVDRGRNTEAFF. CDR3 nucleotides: TGCAGCGTTGACAGGGGGCGGAACACTGAAGCTTTCTTT.

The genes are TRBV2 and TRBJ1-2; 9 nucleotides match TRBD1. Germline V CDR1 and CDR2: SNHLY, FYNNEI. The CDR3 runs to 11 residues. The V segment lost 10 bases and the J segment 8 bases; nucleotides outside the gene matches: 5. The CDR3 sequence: CANRDRDGYTF. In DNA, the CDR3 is TGTGCCAACAGGGACAGGGACGGCTACACCTTC.

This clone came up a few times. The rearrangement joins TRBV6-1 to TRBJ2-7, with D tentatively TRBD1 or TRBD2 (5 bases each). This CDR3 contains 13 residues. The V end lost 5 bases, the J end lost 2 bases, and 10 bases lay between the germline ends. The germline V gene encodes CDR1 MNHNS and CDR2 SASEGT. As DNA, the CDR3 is TGTGCCAGCAGTCGGGACGGAGCCTACGAGCAGTACTTC. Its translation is CASSRDGAYEQYF.

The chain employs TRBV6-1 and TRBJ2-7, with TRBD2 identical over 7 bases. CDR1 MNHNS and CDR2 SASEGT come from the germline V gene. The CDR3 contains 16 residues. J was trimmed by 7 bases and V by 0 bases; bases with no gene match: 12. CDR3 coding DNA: TGTGCCAGCAGTGAAGCCGTGGGCGGGAGTACTGGAGAGCAGTACTTC. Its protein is CASSEAVGGSTGEQYF.

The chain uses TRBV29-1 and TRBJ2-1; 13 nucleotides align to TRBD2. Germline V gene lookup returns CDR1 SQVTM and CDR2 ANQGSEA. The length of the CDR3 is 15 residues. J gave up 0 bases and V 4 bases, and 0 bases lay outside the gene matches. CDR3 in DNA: TGCAGCGTTGGGACTAGCGGGAGCTCCTACAATGAGCAGTTCTTC. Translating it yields CSVGTSGSSYNEQFF.

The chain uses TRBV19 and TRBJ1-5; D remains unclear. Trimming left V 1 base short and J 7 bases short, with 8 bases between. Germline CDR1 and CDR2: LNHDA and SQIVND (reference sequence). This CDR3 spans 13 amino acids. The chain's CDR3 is CASSIGGMQPQHF. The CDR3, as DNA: TGTGCCAGTAGTATAGGGGGAATGCAGCCCCAGCATTTT.

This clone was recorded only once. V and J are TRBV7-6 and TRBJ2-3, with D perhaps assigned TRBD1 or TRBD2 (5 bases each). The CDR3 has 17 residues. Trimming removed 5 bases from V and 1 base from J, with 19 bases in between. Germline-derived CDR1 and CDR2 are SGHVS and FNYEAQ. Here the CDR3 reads CASSHGTARSGTDTQYF. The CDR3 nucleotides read TGTGCCAGCAGCCATGGGACGGCCCGGAGCGGCACAGATACGCAGTATTTT.

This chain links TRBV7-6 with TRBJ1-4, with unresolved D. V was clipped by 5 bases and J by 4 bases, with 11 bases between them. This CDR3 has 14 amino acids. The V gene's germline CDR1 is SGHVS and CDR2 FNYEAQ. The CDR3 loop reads CASSPGAINEKLFF. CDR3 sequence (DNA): TGTGCCAGCAGCCCGGGAGCCATTAATGAAAAACTGTTTTTT. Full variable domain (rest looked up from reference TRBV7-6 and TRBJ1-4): GAGVSQSPRYKVTKRGQDVALRCDPISGHVSLYWYRQALGQGPEFLTYFNYEAQQDKSGLPNDRFSAERPEGSISTLTIQRTEQRDSAMYRCASSPGAINEKLFFGSGTQLSVL.

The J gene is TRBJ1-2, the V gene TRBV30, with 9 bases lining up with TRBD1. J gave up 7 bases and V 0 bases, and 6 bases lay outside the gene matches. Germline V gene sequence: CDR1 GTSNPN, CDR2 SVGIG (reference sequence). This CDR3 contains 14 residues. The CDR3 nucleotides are TGTGCCTGGAGTGTATGGGACAGGGTGGGTGGCTACACCTTC. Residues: CAWSVWDRVGGYTF.

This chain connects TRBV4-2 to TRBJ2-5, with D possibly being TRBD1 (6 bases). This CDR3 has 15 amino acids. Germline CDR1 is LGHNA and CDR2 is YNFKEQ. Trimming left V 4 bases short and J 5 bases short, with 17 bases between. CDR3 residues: CASSLTIGGMETQYF. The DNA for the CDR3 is TGTGCCAGCAGCCTCACGATAGGGGGTATGGAGACCCAGTACTTC.

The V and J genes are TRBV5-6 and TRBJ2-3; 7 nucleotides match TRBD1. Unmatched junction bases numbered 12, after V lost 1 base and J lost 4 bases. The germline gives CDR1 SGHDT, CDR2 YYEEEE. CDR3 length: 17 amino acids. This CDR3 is CASSLWAGTVRSDTQYF. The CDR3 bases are TGTGCCAGCAGCTTGTGGGCAGGGACAGTGAGATCAGATACGCAGTATTTT. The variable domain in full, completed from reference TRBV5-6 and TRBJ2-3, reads DAGVTQSPTHLIKTRGQQVTLRCSPKSGHDTVSWYQQALGQGPQFIFQYYEEEERQRGNFPDRFSGHQFPNYSSELNVNALLLGDSALYLCASSLWAGTVRSDTQYFGPGTRLTVL.

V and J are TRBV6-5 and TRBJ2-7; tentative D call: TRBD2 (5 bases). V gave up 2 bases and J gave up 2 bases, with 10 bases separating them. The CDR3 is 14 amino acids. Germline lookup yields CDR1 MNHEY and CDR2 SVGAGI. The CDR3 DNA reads TGTGCCAGCAGTTACGGTGCGGGTCCCTACGAGCAGTACTTC. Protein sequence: CASSYGAGPYEQYF.